This T cell receptor beta chain was sequenced in a study of CD8 T cells in ankylosing spondylitis. Study-wide findings and caveats: Ankylosing spondylitis blood seemed to carry a telltale TCR beta motif made of eight highly homologous variants. Past studies reported some motif variants in reactive arthritis synovial fluid and blood. Significant enrichment of disease-linked clones was reported in matched ankylosing spondylitis synovial fluid.

Germline V gives CDR1 SGHRS, CDR2 YFSETQ. This CDR3 is built from 16 residues. V was clipped by 4 bases and J by 5 bases, with 18 bases between them. Quantitative 5'-RACE with molecular barcodes generated TCR beta libraries. TCRdb ran MiXCR on the 5' RACE reads and lists one entry per CDR3 protein. Among about 340,000 distinct CDR3 sequences, 8% were seen once, and the ten largest hold more than 14%. This clonotype was counted only a few times. The antigen remains undetermined. The sequence was obtained from a male donor with ankylosing spondylitis. This rearrangement joins TRBV5-1 to TRBJ2-2; D call uncertain. Sequenced: blood, either unsorted or a sorted T cell fraction (not recorded which). This CDR3 is CASSPKTGPPTGELFF. The DNA for the CDR3 is TGCGCCAGCAGCCCGAAAACCGGGCCTCCGACCGGGGAGCTGTTTTTT.